The present entry profiles one TCR beta chain with its context. Its antigen is unidentified. Genes and germline are mouse. The read ends 1 residue shy of where the CDR3 ends; the end is completed using the germline J gene. The CDR3 totals 14 residues. Germline CDR1 reads LGHNA; CDR2 reads YSYQKL. V trimming: 4 bases; J trimming: 0 bases; junction bases outside the gene matches: 3. TCRdb keeps only in-frame clones here, not all; method: immunoSEQ multiplex PCR. This sample has about 240 clones, with 40% found just once. The record originates from a study of tissue T cells after allogeneic stem cell transplantation. The sample's time point: mouse harvest day 14 after allogeneic transplant. Tail vein injection delivered 10^7 T-cell-depleted bone marrow cells and 10^6 splenic CD5+ T cells. Study results and caveats: Blood and spleen captured only part of the tissue TCR repertoire.

The sequenced material came from spleen. V and J are TRBV2 and TRBJ2-7; TRBD1 matches at 7 bases. This TCR came from a female BALB/c mouse given C57BL/6 T cells with graft-versus-host disease after an allogeneic hematopoietic cell transplant. The covered CDR3 bases are TGTGCCAGCAGCCTCCGGGACAGCTCCTATGAACAGTAC. It encodes CASSLRDSSYEQY. The complete CDR3 sequence is CASSLRDSSYEQYF.